The clone carrying this T cell receptor beta chain came up many times. Its antigen is still unknown. The data originate from a study of T-cell reconstitution after alpha-beta-depleted transplantation in children. Researchers prepared the TCRbeta library using unique molecular identifiers, the study reports. MiXCR, applied by TCRdb to the PCR reads, yields one record per CDR3 protein. The data hold fewer than 250,000 distinct CDR3 sequences, with under 20% observed a single time. Study-level points and caveats: Diversity and T-cell counts at one year after transplant derived mostly from new T cells. Surviving recipient T cells and thymic progenitors produced the high day-60 TCRbeta diversity seen in some patients. Several hundred expanded graft clones reportedly were the source of alpha-beta T cells about two months after transplant.

J gave up 0 bases and V 4 bases, and 5 bases lay outside the gene matches. The CDR3 runs 16 residues. Germline-derived CDR1 and CDR2 are SGHVS and FNYEAQ. This clonotype was sampled from a male patient aged 2 to 10 who had a stem cell transplant for acute lymphoblastic leukemia, so the T cells may come from the graft donor. The sample consisted of PBMCs, mostly from graft donor cells, taken 360 days after TCRalphabeta/CD19-depleted stem cell transplant. The rearrangement links TRBV7-6 to TRBJ2-1; 8 bases are shared with TRBD2. The CDR3 region is CASSSGGHSSYNEQFF. The CDR3 DNA sequence: TGTGCCAGCAGCTCGGGGGGGCACAGCTCCTACAATGAGCAGTTCTTC. The whole variable domain, remainder taken from reference TRBV7-6 and TRBJ2-1, is GAGVSQSPRYKVTKRGQDVALRCDPISGHVSLYWYRQALGQGPEFLTYFNYEAQQDKSGLPNDRFSAERPEGSISTLTIQRTEQRDSAMYRCASSSGGHSSYNEQFFGPGTRLTVL.